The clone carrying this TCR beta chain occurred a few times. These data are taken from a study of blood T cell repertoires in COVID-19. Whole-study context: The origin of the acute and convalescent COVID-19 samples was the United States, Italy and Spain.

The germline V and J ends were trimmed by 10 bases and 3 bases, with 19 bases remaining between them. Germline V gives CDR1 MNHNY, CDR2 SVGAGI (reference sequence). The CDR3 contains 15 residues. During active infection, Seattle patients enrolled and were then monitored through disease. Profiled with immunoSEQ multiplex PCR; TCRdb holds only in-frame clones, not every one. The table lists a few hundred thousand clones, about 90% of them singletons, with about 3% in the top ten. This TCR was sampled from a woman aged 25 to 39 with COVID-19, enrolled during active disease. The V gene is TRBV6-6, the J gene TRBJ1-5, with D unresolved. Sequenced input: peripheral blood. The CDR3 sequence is CATQRRGRNNQPQHF. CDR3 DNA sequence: TGTGCCACCCAAAGGCGAGGGAGAAACAATCAGCCCCAGCATTTT.